This is a list of T cell receptor beta chains from one sample in a study of tumor and adjacent non-tumor tissue in lung cancer. From the multiplex PCR reads, TCRdb called clonotypes with MiXCR, one entry per CDR3 protein. The table records about 200,000 distinct CDR3 sequences, about 76% of them present only once. Input material: lung tumor tissue. The receptors were gathered from a man aged 55 to 70 with non-small cell lung cancer. Each CDR3 is given with its conserved first and last residue. The D gene is left open where the match is weak. The size entry is marked missing in some rows and otherwise reads once, few, many or a size class.

clone size,V gene,D gene,J gene,CDR3 DNA,CDR3 protein
NA,TRBV7-8,NA,TRBJ2-7,TGTGCCAGCTGGGGAAAGGGGACCCTTTACTCCTACGAGCAGTACTTC,CASWGKGTLYSYEQYF
NA,TRBV12-3/TRBV12-4,NA,TRBJ2-7,TGTGTCAGCAGTAACCAATACGAGCAGTACTTC,CVSSNQYEQYF
once,TRBV20-1,NA,TRBJ1-5,TGCAGTGCTAGATTCGGGACACTTTATCAGCCCCAGCACTTT,CSARFGTLYQPQHF
few,TRBV5-1,NA,TRBJ1-1,TGCGCCAGCACCAAAGCCCAGAATGGTGGGACTGAAGCTTTCTTT,CASTKAQNGGTEAFF
NA,TRBV6-1,NA,TRBJ2-3,TGTGCTAGCATTGAAGCATTAGGGAACACAGATACGCAGTATTTT,CASIEALGNTDTQYF
NA,TRBV20-1,TRBD1,TRBJ1-2,TGCAGTGCTAGAGATCCCCGGACAGGGGACTATGGCTACACCTTC,CSARDPRTGDYGYTF
NA,TRBV16,NA,TRBJ1-2,TGTGCCAGCAGCCAATCAAACTATGGCTACACCTTC,CASSQSNYGYTF
NA,TRBV6-2/TRBV6-3,NA,TRBJ1-1,TGTGCCAGCACCGACGGGCAAAGGGCGAAGAACACTGAAGCTTTCTTT,CASTDGQRAKNTEAFF
NA,TRBV11-2,TRBD1,TRBJ2-5,TGTGCCAGCAGCTCCACAATGAGGGGGCCAAAGGAGACACAGCACTTC,CASSSTMRGPKETQHF
NA,TRBV20-1,TRBD2,TRBJ2-2,TGCAGTGCCCGCCCCGGCGGGGGGGCCTCAACCGGGGAGCTGTTTTTT,CSARPGGGASTGELFF
once,TRBV6-6,NA,TRBJ2-1,TGTGCCAGCACCGAAGAGTACAATGAGCAGTTCTTC,CASTEEYNEQFF
NA,TRBV6-2/TRBV6-3,TRBD1,TRBJ2-1,TGTTCCAGCAGCCACGACAGGGTAGAAAATTTTGATGAGCAGTTCTTC,CSSSHDRVENFDEQFF
NA,TRBV30,NA,TRBJ1-3,TGTGCCTGGAGTAGCGGAAACACCATATATTTT,CAWSSGNTIYF
NA,TRBV12-3/TRBV12-4,TRBD2,TRBJ2-1,TGTGCCAGCAGGCAATTAGCGGGGGGCTCCAATGAGCAGTTCTTC,CASRQLAGGSNEQFF
few,TRBV5-1,NA,TRBJ2-1,TGCGCCAGCAGCTTGGAGGGTTTAAACAATGAGCAGTTCTTC,CASSLEGLNNEQFF
medium-sized,TRBV20-1,NA,TRBJ1-1,TGCAGTGCTAGAGGAGACAGGGAAGCTTTCTTT,CSARGDREAFF
many,TRBV6-1,NA,TRBJ1-4,TGTGCCAGCAACCCACGGGCAACTAATGAAAAACTGTTTTTT,CASNPRATNEKLFF
NA,TRBV28,NA,TRBJ1-1,TGTGCCAGCAGTCTCCCGGGACTTCTATCCCGAGGAGCTTTCTTT,CASSLPGLLSRGAFF
few,TRBV4-3,NA,TRBJ2-7,TGCGCCAGCAGCCTTTGGACTACCTCCTACGAGCAGTACTTC,CASSLWTTSYEQYF
NA,TRBV6-2/TRBV6-3,NA,TRBJ2-7,TGTGCCAGCAATCTAGCGTCGGGGTTCTACGAGCAGTACTTC,CASNLASGFYEQYF
NA,TRBV4-2,NA,TRBJ2-2,TGTGCCAGCAGCCAAGGTGTGGGGGGCTCATCTGACACCGGGGAGCTGTTTTTT,CASSQGVGGSSDTGELFF
many,TRBV29-1,TRBD2,TRBJ2-3,TGCAGCGGCCAGACTAGCGGGGGGGAAGGAGATACGCAGTATTTT,CSGQTSGGEGDTQYF
few,TRBV20-1,TRBD2,TRBJ2-3,TGCAGTGCTAGAAGGGTAGCGGGAGCCAGCACAGATACGCAGTATTTT,CSARRVAGASTDTQYF
NA,TRBV6-5,TRBD1,TRBJ1-5,TGTGCCCGCAGCAGGACAGGGGATGGCAATAGCAATGAGCCCCAGCGTTTT,CARSRTGDGNSNEPQRF
NA,TRBV6-2/TRBV6-3,NA,TRBJ1-5,TGTGCCACTCAGAGGGAGCGAAATCCCCAGCATTTT,CATQRERNPQHF
NA,TRBV20-1,TRBD2,TRBJ2-5,TGCAGTACTAGGGTCCTATCGGGAGGCGGAGAGACCCAGTACTTC,CSTRVLSGGGETQYF
NA,TRBV11-2,TRBD2,TRBJ2-6,TGTGCCAGCAGTCCAACTAGCGGGGGAGCCACTGGGGCCTACGTCTTGATTTTC,CASSPTSGGATGAYVLIF
NA,TRBV11-3,NA,TRBJ2-3,TGTGTCAGCAGCTTAATGTTGGGGCAACCAGATACGCAGTATTTT,CVSSLMLGQPDTQYF
NA,TRBV20-1,NA,TRBJ2-7,TGTAGTGCTAGAGAGTCAGGGGATACCTACGAGCAGCACTTC,CSARESGDTYEQHF
NA,TRBV20-1,NA,TRBJ2-1,TGCACTGTTAGAGGGCCAGCGGGCAATGAGCAGATCTTC,CTVRGPAGNEQIF
many,TRBV6-6,NA,TRBJ2-3,TGTGCCAGCAGCTACGTCGGGGTCGGCACAGATACGCAGTATTTT,CASSYVGVGTDTQYF
few,TRBV28,NA,TRBJ1-5,TGTGCCACCAGAGTACCCGGGGGCGCTCAGCCCCAGCATTTT,CATRVPGGAQPQHF
NA,TRBV29-1,NA,TRBJ1-1,TGCAGCGTTGAAGATAGAGGGACGGGGGGAGGAGCGACTGAAGTCTTCTTT,CSVEDRGTGGGATEVFF
many,TRBV4-1,NA,TRBJ1-1,TGCGCCAGCAGCCAGCTATGGGGGAACACTGAAGCTTTCTTT,CASSQLWGNTEAFF
medium-sized,TRBV5-4,NA,TRBJ2-6,TGTGCCAGCAGAGGGGACTTCCCTGGGGCCAACGTCCTGACTTTC,CASRGDFPGANVLTF
NA,TRBV20-1,NA,TRBJ2-5,TGCAGTGCTAGAGATACAGGCAAGGGGGAGACCCAGTACTTC,CSARDTGKGETQYF
NA,TRBV4-1,TRBD1,TRBJ1-5,TGCGCCAGCAACCAATGGGAGGGACAGCCCCAGCATTTC,CASNQWEGQPQHF
NA,TRBV11-1,NA,TRBJ2-3,TGTGCCAGCAGTTTAAGTCATCAGATCACAGATACGCTGTATTTT,CASSLSHQITDTLYF
many,TRBV20-1,TRBD2,TRBJ2-5,TGCAGTGCTACCATAGCGGGGGGCCAAGAGACCCAGTACTTC,CSATIAGGQETQYF
NA,TRBV5-4,TRBD2,TRBJ2-3,TGTGCCAGCACCTTGGGTGGGACTAGCGGGATTGCCTTTACGGATACGCAGTATTTT,CASTLGGTSGIAFTDTQYF
few,TRBV6-5,TRBD2,TRBJ2-1,TGTGCCGGCCGACTAGCGGGAGACAATGAGCAGTTCTTC,CAGRLAGDNEQFF
few,TRBV20-1,NA,TRBJ2-3,TGCAGTGGCGCAGGTCAGGGAAACACAGATACGCAGTATTTT,CSGAGQGNTDTQYF
NA,TRBV6-1,NA,TRBJ2-3,TGTGCCAGCAATGAGTTGGCAGGGGCCGCAGATACGCAGTATTTT,CASNELAGAADTQYF
once,TRBV4-3,TRBD2,TRBJ2-3,TGCGCCGGCAACCACCTGACTAGCCCCACTTCCACAGATACGCAGTATTTT,CAGNHLTSPTSTDTQYF
many,TRBV4-3,TRBD2,TRBJ2-5,TGCGCCAGCAGCCAAGCCGGAGCGGGGACGCAAGAGACCCAGTACTTC,CASSQAGAGTQETQYF
NA,TRBV11-3,TRBD2,TRBJ2-1,TGTGCCAGCTGCCCAACCTCGGGACTAGCGTGGAATGAGCAGTTCTTC,CASCPTSGLAWNEQFF
once,TRBV29-1,NA,TRBJ1-5,TGCAGCATTGGGAGGGGCCCCAATCAGCTCCAGCATTTT,CSIGRGPNQLQHF
many,TRBV29-1,TRBD1,TRBJ2-5,TGCAGCAAACAGGGGGCCGATGGGGAGACCCAGTACTTC,CSKQGADGETQYF
few,TRBV20-1,NA,TRBJ1-5,TGCAGTGGAAGCGAGTTGGGGGGGGAGCATCAGCCCCAGCATTTT,CSGSELGGEHQPQHF
NA,TRBV10-1,TRBD1,TRBJ1-1,TGCGCCAGCAGTCCGGGGACAGGGGGTTGGAGCACTGAAGCTTTCTTT,CASSPGTGGWSTEAFF